Sequencing of this T cell receptor (beta chain) was carried out in a study of blood T cell repertoires in COVID-19. Study-level background: From T cells, B-cell-depleted T cells, or PBMCs came the material, which was cDNA or gDNA.

Generated by immunoSEQ multiplex PCR, the TCRdb table keeps only in-frame clones and is missing some. The profile shows about 200,000 clones, about 86% of them singletons. Seattle patients were enrolled during active infection and followed longitudinally. V was cut by 2 bases and J by 7 bases, with 24 bases left in between. The V gene's germline CDR1 is SNHLY and CDR2 FYNNEI. The CDR3 sequence is 19 residues long. The clonotype comes from a woman aged 45-59 years with COVID-19, enrolled during active disease. This chain joins TRBV2 and TRBJ1-6; the D gene is possibly TRBD1 (5 bases). Material for sequencing was peripheral blood. This chain's CDR3 is CASSEIAQGKVVVNSPLHF. CDR3 sequence (DNA): TGTGCCAGCAGTGAAATCGCCCAGGGAAAGGTGGTAGTAAATTCACCCCTCCACTTT.